This T cell receptor (beta chain) is drawn from a study of T cells after posttransplantation cyclophosphamide. Clones were sequenced by immunoSEQ multiplex PCR, and TCRdb holds only the in-frame ones, with some missing. Found here are about 10,000 clones, approximately 80% of them singletons; the top ten hold roughly 5.4%. Treatment was busulfan-fludarabine conditioning, a marrow graft, and cyclophosphamide on days +3 and +4. CDR1 and CDR2 from the germline V gene are SGHTA and FQGNSA. V was cut by 5 bases and J by 7 bases, with 19 bases left in between. The CDR3 is 15 amino acids. Specimen: PBMCs, collected after allogeneic stem cell transplant with posttransplant cyclophosphamide. This chain connects TRBV7-2 to TRBJ2-3; D is possibly TRBD1 (6 bases). This clonotype originated in a female patient aged 45-60 years who received an allogeneic stem cell transplant from a related donor, was CMV-positive, and had no GVHD. The graft donor may have given rise to some T cells. The CDR3 loop is CASSPYNQGKNTQYF. DNA of the CDR3: TGTGCCAGCAGCCCATACAATCAGGGGAAAAATACGCAGTATTTT.